The clone carrying this T cell receptor (beta chain) has only a few counts. Its antigen is undetermined. This beta chain represents an off-target read in a library built for alpha chains; its size is of limited meaning. The sample is drawn from a study of spatial heterogeneity in lung cancer. Study information: TCR and UMI combinations that were unique each appeared, on average, more than ten times in raw reads. General observations from the study: At tumor resection, ubiquitous expanded TCRs were detected in blood more often than later.

Every TCR cDNA molecule bore a unique molecular identifier. TCRdb ran MiXCR on the 5' RACE reads and lists one entry per CDR3 protein. The table records roughly 13,000 distinct CDR3 sequences, 3% to 4% of them present only once. The time point denotes: sample taken at primary tumor resection. Researchers sequenced whole RNA taken from tumor, nontumor lung or frozen PBMC without sorting. Samples were donated by 72 untreated early-stage non-small cell lung cancer patients. V was shortened by 6 bases and J by 1 base, with 18 bases between the two germline ends. Germline V CDR1 and CDR2: MNHNS, SASEGT. The CDR3 loop spans 17 amino acids.

The clonotype was recovered from a male donor with early-stage non-small cell lung cancer. Specimen: PBMCs, collected at surgery. The chain has TRBV6-1 and TRBJ2-2; D is perhaps TRBD1 or TRBD2 (5 bases each). CDR3 sequence reads: CASRIQGVRRNTGELFF. CDR3 nucleotides: TGTGCCAGCAGAATCCAGGGAGTACGGAGGAACACCGGGGAGCTGTTTTTT.